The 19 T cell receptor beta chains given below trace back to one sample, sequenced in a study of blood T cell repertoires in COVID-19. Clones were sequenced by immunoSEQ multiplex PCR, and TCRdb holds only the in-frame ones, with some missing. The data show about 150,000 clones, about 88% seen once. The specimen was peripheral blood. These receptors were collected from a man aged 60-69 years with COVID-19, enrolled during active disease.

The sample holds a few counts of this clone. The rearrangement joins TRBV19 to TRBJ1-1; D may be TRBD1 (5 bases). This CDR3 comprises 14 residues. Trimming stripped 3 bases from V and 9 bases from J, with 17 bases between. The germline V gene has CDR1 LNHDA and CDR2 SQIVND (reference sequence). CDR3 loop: CASSIPLRTSQAFF. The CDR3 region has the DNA TGTGCCAGTAGTATTCCCCTGAGGACAAGCCAAGCTTTCTTT.

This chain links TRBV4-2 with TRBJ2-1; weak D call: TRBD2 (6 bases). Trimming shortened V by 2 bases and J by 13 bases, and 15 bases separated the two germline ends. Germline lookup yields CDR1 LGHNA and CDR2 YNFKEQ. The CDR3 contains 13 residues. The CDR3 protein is CASSQRLGLSQFF. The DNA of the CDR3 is TGTGCCAGCAGCCAAAGATTGGGACTTTCTCAGTTCTTC.

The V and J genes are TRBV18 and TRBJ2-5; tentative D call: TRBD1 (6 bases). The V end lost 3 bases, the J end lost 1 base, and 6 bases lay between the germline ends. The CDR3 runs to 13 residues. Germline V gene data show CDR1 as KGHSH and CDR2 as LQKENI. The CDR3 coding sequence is TGTGCCAGCTCACCGGGGGCCCAAGAGACCCAGTACTTC. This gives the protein CASSPGAQETQYF.

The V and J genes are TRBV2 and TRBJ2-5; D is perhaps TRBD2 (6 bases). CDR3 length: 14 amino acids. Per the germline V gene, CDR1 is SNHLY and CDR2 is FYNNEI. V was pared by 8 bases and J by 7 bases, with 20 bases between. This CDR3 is CASLLGLQGLTQYF. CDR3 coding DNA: TGTGCCAGCCTCTTAGGGTTGCAGGGACTGACCCAGTACTTC.

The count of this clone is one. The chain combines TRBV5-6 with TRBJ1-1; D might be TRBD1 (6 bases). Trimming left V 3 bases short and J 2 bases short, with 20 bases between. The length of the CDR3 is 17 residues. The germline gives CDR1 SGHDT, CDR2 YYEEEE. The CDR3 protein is CASSSRGQGALNTEAFF. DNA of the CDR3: TGTGCCAGCAGCTCGCGGGGGCAGGGAGCCTTAAACACTGAAGCTTTCTTT.

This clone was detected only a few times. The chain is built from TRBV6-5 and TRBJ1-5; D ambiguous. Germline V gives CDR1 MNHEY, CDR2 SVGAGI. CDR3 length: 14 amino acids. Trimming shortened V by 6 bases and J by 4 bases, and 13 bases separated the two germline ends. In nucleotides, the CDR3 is TGTGCCAGCAGGTCTTTCGGGGTTAATCAGCCCCAGCATTTT. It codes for CASRSFGVNQPQHF.

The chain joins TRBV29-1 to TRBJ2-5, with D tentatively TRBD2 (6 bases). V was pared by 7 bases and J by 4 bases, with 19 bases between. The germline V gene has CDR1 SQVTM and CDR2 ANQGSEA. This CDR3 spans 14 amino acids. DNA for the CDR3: TGCAGCGCCCGGAGGGATCCCAGGTCAGAGACCCAGTACTTC. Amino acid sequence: CSARRDPRSETQYF.

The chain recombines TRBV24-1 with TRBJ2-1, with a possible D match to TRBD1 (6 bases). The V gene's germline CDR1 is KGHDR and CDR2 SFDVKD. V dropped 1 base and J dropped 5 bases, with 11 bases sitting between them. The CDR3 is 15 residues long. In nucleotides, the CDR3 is TGTGCCACCAGTGATTTTTCAGGGGCGAACAATGAGCAGTTCTTC. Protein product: CATSDFSGANNEQFF.

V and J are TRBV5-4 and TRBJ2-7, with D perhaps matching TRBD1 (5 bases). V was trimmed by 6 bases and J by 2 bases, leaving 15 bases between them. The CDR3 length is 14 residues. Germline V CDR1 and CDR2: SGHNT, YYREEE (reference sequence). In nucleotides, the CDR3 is TGTGCCAGCACCTCAGGGTCATCAACCTACGAGCAGTACTTC. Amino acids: CASTSGSSTYEQYF.

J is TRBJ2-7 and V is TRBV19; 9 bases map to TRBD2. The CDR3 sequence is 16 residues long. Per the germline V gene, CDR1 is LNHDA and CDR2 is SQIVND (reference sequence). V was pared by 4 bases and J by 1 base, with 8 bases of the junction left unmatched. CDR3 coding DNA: TGTGCCAGTAGTAGGGTTCGGGCGGGAGGGTCCTACGAGCAGTACTTC. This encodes CASSRVRAGGSYEQYF.

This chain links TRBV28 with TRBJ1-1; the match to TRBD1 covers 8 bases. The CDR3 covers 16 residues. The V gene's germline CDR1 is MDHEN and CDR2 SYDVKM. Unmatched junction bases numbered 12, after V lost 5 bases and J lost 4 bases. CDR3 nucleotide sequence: TGTGCCAGCAGTAAGGCCTCAGGGGGCCGGGGCACTGAAGCTTTCTTT. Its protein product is CASSKASGGRGTEAFF.

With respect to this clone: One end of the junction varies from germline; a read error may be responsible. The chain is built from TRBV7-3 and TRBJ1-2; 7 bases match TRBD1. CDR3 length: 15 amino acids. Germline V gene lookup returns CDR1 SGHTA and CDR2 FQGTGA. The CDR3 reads CASSITGTVNYGYTF. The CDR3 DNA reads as TGTGCCAGCAGCATAACCGGGACAGTAAACTATGGCTACACCTTC. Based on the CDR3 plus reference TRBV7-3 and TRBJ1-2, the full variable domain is GAGVSQTPSNKVTEKGKYVELRCDPISGHTALYWYRQSLGQGPEFLIYFQGTGAADDSGLPNDRFFAVRPEGSVSTLKIQRTERGDSAVYLCASSITGTVNYGYTFGSGTRLTVV.

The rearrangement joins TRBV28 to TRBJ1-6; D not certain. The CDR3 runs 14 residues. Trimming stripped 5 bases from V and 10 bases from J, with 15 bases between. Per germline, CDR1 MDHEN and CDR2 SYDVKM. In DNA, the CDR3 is TGTGCCAGCAGTGTACCCCGGCGCGGGTCACCCCTCCACTTT. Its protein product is CASSVPRRGSPLHF.

CDR3 residues: CASSGTSLDTQYF. CDR3 DNA sequence: TGTGCCAGCAGCGGGACTAGCCTCGATACGCAGTATTTT. This chain joins TRBV9 and TRBJ2-3; the match to TRBD2 covers 8 bases. This CDR3 has 13 amino acids. V shed 3 bases and J 6 bases; nucleotides not matched to a gene: 3. Germline V gene data show CDR1 as SGDLS and CDR2 as YYNGEE.

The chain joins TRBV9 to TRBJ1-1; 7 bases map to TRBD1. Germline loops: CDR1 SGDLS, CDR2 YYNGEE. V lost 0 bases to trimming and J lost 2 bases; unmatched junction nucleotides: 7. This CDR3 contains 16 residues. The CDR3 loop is CASSVGLRQGNTEAFF. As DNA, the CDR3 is TGTGCCAGCAGCGTAGGCCTCCGACAGGGAAACACTGAAGCTTTCTTT.

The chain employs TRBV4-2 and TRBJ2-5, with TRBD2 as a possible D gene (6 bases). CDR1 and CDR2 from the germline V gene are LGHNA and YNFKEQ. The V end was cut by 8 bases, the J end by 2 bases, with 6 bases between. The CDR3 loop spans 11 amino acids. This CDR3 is CASRGQETQYF. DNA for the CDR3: TGTGCCAGCCGGGGGCAAGAGACCCAGTACTTC.

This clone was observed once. DNA of the CDR3: TGTGCCAGCAGCTTAGGGAACCAGGACAGGAGCTATGGCTACACCTTC. It encodes CASSLGNQDRSYGYTF. This rearrangement joins TRBV7-9 to TRBJ1-2; 7 bases line up with TRBD1. CDR3 length: 16 residues. CDR1 SEHNR and CDR2 FQNEAQ come from the germline V gene (reference sequence). Germline trimming cut 1 base from V and 4 bases from J; bases unmatched to any gene: 9.

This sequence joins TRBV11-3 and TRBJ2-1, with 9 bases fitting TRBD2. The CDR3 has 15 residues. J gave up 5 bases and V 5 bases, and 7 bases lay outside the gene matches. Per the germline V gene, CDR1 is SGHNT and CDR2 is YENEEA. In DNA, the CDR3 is TGTGCCAGCAGCCGTAGCGGGAGCGTTAACAATGAGCAGTTCTTC. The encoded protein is CASSRSGSVNNEQFF.

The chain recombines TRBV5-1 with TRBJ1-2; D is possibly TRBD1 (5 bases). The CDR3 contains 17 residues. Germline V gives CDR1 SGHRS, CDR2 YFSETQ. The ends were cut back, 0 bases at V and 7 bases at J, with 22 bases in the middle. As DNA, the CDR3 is TGCGCCAGCAGCTTGGAGGCCCTCGGGAGGGGTTTAAGTGGCTACACCTTC. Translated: CASSLEALGRGLSGYTF. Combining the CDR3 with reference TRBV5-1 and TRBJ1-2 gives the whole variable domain KAGVTQTPRYLIKTRGQQVTLSCSPISGHRSVSWYQQTPGQGLQFLFEYFSETQRNKGNFPGRFSGRQFSNSRSEMNVSTLELGDSALYLCASSLEALGRGLSGYTFGSGTRLTVV.